The rows below give T cell receptor beta chains drawn from one sample of a study of shared clonotypes between healthy human individuals. Method: immunoSEQ multiplex PCR; TCRdb's copy keeps in-frame clones and lacks some. The table lists over a million clones, 60% to 80% of them singletons. Sequencing was performed on memory CD4+ T cells sorted from blood. These receptors all come from a man aged 18-30 years in good health. Both conserved end residues are part of each CDR3. D genes are given only for firm matches. Only part of the rows carry a size: once, few, many, or a class if the clone is expanded.

j_gene | abundance | d_gene | v_gene | CDR3nt | CDR3aa
TRBJ2-7 | . | . | TRBV18 | TGTGCCAGCTCACCGGGGTCAGACTACGAGCAGTACTTC | CASSPGSDYEQYF
TRBJ1-6 | once | . | TRBV6-5 | TGTGCCAGCACAGCCTTAACCAACGGGTCACCCCTCCACTTT | CASTALTNGSPLHF
TRBJ2-1 | . | . | TRBV2 | TGTGCCAGCAGTGATCGGGCCCATGAGCAGTTCTTC | CASSDRAHEQFF
TRBJ2-7 | . | TRBD2 | TRBV7-9 | TGTGCCAGCAGCCTAAGGACTAGCTCTAGAGCCTACGAGCAGTACTTC | CASSLRTSSRAYEQYF
TRBJ1-4 | . | TRBD1 | TRBV10-3 | TGTGCCTCCCGGGACAGGAACAATGAAAAACTGTTTTTT | CASRDRNNEKLFF
TRBJ2-3 | . | . | TRBV18 | TGTGCCAGCTCACCGAGACAGACCGGCACAGATACGCAGTATTTT | CASSPRQTGTDTQYF
TRBJ2-2 | . | TRBD2 | TRBV5-4 | TGTGCCAGCAGCTTGGCTAGCGGGAACACCGGGGAGCTGTTTTTT | CASSLASGNTGELFF
TRBJ2-3 | few | . | TRBV6-1 | TGTGCCAGCACCGCGGGGTTTTCCCCCACAGATACGCAGTATTTT | CASTAGFSPTDTQYF
TRBJ1-6 | . | . | TRBV7-3 | TGTGCCAGCAGCCAAGGGGGGAATTCACCCCTCCACTTT | CASSQGGNSPLHF
TRBJ1-3 | . | TRBD1 | TRBV9 | TGTGCCAGCAGCTCAGTTGGGACAGGTGGTGGAAACACCATATATTTT | CASSSVGTGGGNTIYF
TRBJ2-3 | . | . | TRBV12-5 | TGTGCTAGTGCCATTGAGGGAGTAAACACAGATACGCAGTATTTT | CASAIEGVNTDTQYF
TRBJ2-7 | . | TRBD2 | TRBV11-2 | TGTGCCAGCAGCCCCCGGGACTACGTGTCCTACGAGCAGTACTTC | CASSPRDYVSYEQYF
TRBJ1-5 | . | . | TRBV5-1 | TGCGCCAGCAGCTTGGAGGGAATTGGGAGCAATCAGCCCCAGCATTTT | CASSLEGIGSNQPQHF
TRBJ1-2 | . | . | TRBV27 | TGTGCCAGCAGTTTATCAGCGGGGAGAGTACCCTATGGCTACACCTTC | CASSLSAGRVPYGYTF
TRBJ2-7 | . | . | TRBV5-1 | TGCGCCAGCAGCCCGACCGCTAGCTCCTACGAGCAGTACTTC | CASSPTASSYEQYF
TRBJ2-3 | . | TRBD1 | TRBV10-3 | TGTGCCATCAGTGAGGGGACAGGGGGCTTCACAGATACGCAGTATTTT | CAISEGTGGFTDTQYF
TRBJ1-2 | . | . | TRBV5-8 | TGTGCCAGCAGCTTGGCCATCGGTGGCTACACCTTC | CASSLAIGGYTF
TRBJ1-2 | . | . | TRBV28 | TGTGCCAGCAGTTTACGGGATGTCAGGGGCTACACCTTC | CASSLRDVRGYTF
TRBJ2-7 | . | TRBD2 | TRBV13 | TGTGCCAGCAGCTATAGCGGGAGAAAGAGTTTAGAGCAGTACTTC | CASSYSGRKSLEQYF
TRBJ1-1 | . | . | TRBV30 | TGTGCCTGGATCTGGGGTATGGGTTTGGCGGCTGAAGCTTTCTTT | CAWIWGMGLAAEAFF
TRBJ2-1 | . | . | TRBV18 | TGTGCCAGCTCACCATCAGGGGCCTCCCTCTACAATGAGCAGTTCTTC | CASSPSGASLYNEQFF
TRBJ1-2 | . | TRBD1 | TRBV7-2 | TGTGCCAGCAGCTCCGGGACAGGGGGCCTTGGCTACACCTTC | CASSSGTGGLGYTF
TRBJ1-4 | . | . | TRBV28 | TGTGCCAGTTACCCGGGGGGCATGGATGAAAAACTGTTTTTT | CASYPGGMDEKLFF
TRBJ2-7 | . | . | TRBV7-9 | TGTGCCAGCAGCTCACAGGGCCAGCGCACTCAGCAGTACTTC | CASSSQGQRTQQYF
TRBJ2-6 | once | . | TRBV18 | TGTGCCAGCTCATTATTCTCCGGGACCTCTGGGGCCAACGTCCTGACTTTC | CASSLFSGTSGANVLTF
TRBJ1-1 | once | . | TRBV5-1 | TGCGCCAGCAGCTTGTTCGAAACGACTGAAGCTTTCTTT | CASSLFETTEAFF
TRBJ2-2 | . | . | TRBV6-5 | TGTGCCAGCAGTTGGGACGTTCTCTCACGGCCCGGGGAGCTGTTTTTT | CASSWDVLSRPGELFF
TRBJ1-4 | once | TRBD1 | TRBV15 | TGTGCCACCAGCAGCCACAGGGGGGGAAATGAAAAACTGTTTTTT | CATSSHRGGNEKLFF
TRBJ2-1 | many | . | TRBV4-1 | TGCGCCAGCAGCCAAGATCAAGCGGTCTCCTACAATGAGCAGTTCTTC | CASSQDQAVSYNEQFF
TRBJ1-3 | . | . | TRBV13 | TGTGCCAGCAGCCTCCGTGGCGGAAACACCATATATTTT | CASSLRGGNTIYF
TRBJ2-1 | . | TRBD1 | TRBV11-3 | TGTGCCAGCAGCGATACAGGGGGTTCCTACAATGAGCAGTTCTTC | CASSDTGGSYNEQFF
TRBJ2-7 | . | . | TRBV6-6 | TGTGCCAGCAGTGACCCCCAGGGGCGGTACGAGCAGTACTTC | CASSDPQGRYEQYF
TRBJ1-2 | . | TRBD1 | TRBV9 | TGTGCCAGCAGCGTAGCCGTCCGTACAGGGGTGAACTATGGCTACACCTTC | CASSVAVRTGVNYGYTF
TRBJ1-3 | few | . | TRBV28 | TGTGCCAGCAAAGACTCGTCAGGAAACACCATATATTTT | CASKDSSGNTIYF
TRBJ2-3 | . | . | TRBV18 | TGTGCCAGCTCACCGTACTCGGGAAGCACAGATACGCAGTATTTT | CASSPYSGSTDTQYF
TRBJ1-2 | . | . | TRBV6-5 | TGTGCCAGCAGGGACAGCATAAACTATGGCTACACCTTC | CASRDSINYGYTF
TRBJ2-3 | . | TRBD2 | TRBV5-8 | TGTGCCAGCAGCTCCGGGACTAGCGGGACCGGTACGCAGTATTTT | CASSSGTSGTGTQYF
TRBJ2-5 | . | TRBD2 | TRBV5-1 | TGCGCCAGCAGCTCGGGACTAGCAACCCAACCAGAGACCCAGTACTTC | CASSSGLATQPETQYF
TRBJ2-5 | . | . | TRBV5-1 | TGCGCCAGCAGCTTGGCTTGGGGGGCGCGGGAGACCCAGTACTTC | CASSLAWGARETQYF
TRBJ2-1 | . | . | TRBV9 | TGTGCCAGCAGCTTCGGGGGGCTCGCCGGTGAGCAGTTCTTC | CASSFGGLAGEQFF
TRBJ1-3 | few | . | TRBV9 | TGTGCCAGCAGCGCGGGACACCTCAACTCTGGAAACACCATATATTTT | CASSAGHLNSGNTIYF
TRBJ1-5 | . | TRBD1 | TRBV19 | TGTGCCAGTAGCTCCACAGGGGGTCATCAGCCCCAGCATTTT | CASSSTGGHQPQHF